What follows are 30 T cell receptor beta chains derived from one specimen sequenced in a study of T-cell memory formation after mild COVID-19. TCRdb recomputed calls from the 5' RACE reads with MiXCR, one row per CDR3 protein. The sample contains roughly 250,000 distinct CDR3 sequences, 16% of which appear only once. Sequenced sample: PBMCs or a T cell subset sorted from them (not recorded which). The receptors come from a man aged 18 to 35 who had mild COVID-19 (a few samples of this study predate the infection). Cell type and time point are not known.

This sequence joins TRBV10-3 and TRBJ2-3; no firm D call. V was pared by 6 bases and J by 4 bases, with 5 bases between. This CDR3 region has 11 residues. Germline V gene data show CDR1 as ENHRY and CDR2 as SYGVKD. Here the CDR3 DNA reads TGTGCCATCAGCCAGGCAGATACGCAGTATTTT. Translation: CAISQADTQYF.

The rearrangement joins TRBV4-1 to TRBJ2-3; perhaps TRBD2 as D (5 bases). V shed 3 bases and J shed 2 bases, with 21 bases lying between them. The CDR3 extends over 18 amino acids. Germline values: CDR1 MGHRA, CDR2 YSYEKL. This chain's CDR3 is CASSHPGRQRRDTDTQYF. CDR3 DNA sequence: TGCGCCAGCAGCCATCCGGGTCGCCAGCGGCGAGACACAGATACGCAGTATTTT.

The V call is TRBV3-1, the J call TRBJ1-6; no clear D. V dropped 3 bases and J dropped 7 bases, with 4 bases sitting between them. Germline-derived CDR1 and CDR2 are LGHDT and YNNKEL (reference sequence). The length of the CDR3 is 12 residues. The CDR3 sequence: CASSHPNSPLHF. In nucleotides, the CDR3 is TGTGCCAGCAGCCACCCCAATTCACCCCTCCACTTT. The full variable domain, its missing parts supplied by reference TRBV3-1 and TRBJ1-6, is DTAVSQTPKYLVTQMGNDKSIKCEQNLGHDTMYWYKQDSKKFLKIMFSYNNKELIINETVPNRFSPKSPDKAHLNLHINSLELGDSAVYFCASSHPNSPLHFGNGTRLTVT.

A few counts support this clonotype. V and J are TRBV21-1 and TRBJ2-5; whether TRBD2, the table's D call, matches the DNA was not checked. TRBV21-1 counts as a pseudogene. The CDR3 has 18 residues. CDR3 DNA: TGTGCCAGCAGCACACTAACCCTCCCAGTAGGGGACCGAGAGACCCAGTACTTC. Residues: CASSTLTLPVGDRETQYF.

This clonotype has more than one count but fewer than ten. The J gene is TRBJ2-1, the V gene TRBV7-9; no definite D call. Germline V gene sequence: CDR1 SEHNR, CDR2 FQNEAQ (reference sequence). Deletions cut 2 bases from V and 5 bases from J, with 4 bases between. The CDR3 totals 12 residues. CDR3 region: CASSLLHNEQFF. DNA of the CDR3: TGTGCCAGCAGCTTACTGCACAATGAGCAGTTCTTC.

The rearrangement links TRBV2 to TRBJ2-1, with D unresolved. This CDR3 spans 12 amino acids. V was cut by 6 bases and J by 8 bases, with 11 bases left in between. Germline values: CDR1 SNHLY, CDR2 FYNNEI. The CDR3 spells CASRDLVYEQFF. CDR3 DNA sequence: TGTGCCAGCAGGGACCTAGTCTATGAGCAGTTCTTC. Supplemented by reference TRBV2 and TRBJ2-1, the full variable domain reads EPEVTQTPSHQVTQMGQEVILRCVPISNHLYFYWYRQILGQKVEFLVSFYNNEISEKSEIFDDQFSVERPDGSNFTLKIRSTKLEDSAMYFCASRDLVYEQFFGPGTRLTVL.

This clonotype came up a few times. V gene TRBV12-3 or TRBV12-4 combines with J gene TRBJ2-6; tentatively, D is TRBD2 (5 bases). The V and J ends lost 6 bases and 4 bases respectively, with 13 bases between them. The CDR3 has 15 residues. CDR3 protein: CASSPGLRGANVLTF. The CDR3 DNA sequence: TGTGCCAGCAGCCCCGGACTTAGGGGGGCCAACGTCCTGACTTTC.

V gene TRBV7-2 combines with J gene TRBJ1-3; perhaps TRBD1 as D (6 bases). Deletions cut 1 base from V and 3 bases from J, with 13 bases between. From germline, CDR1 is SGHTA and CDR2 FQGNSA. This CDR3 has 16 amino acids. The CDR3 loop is CASSLEAGALGNTIYF. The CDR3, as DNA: TGTGCCAGCAGCTTAGAAGCGGGGGCGCTTGGAAACACCATATATTTT.

In DNA form, the CDR3 reads TGCGCCAGCAGCTTGCAGACCGGAGGGCCGGGTAACTATGGCTACACCTTC. It is translated as CASSLQTGGPGNYGYTF. V is TRBV5-1 and J is TRBJ1-2; no clear D. The ends were cut back, 1 base at V and 1 base at J, with 17 bases in the middle. The CDR3 totals 17 residues. Germline loops: CDR1 SGHRS, CDR2 YFSETQ.

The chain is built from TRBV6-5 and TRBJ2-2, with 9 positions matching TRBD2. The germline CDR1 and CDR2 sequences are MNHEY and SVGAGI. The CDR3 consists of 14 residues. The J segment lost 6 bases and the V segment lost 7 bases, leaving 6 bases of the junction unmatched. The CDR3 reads CASNLAGSPGELFF. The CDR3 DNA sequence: TGTGCCAGCAATCTAGCGGGGTCGCCCGGGGAGCTGTTTTTT.

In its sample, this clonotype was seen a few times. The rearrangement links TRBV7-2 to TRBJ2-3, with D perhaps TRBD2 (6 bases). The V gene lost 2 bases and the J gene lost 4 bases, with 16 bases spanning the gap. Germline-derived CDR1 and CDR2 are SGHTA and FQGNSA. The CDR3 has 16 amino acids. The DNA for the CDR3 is TGTGCCAGCAGCTTACAGGCGGGGCGTCGGGCAGATACGCAGTATTTT. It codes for CASSLQAGRRADTQYF.

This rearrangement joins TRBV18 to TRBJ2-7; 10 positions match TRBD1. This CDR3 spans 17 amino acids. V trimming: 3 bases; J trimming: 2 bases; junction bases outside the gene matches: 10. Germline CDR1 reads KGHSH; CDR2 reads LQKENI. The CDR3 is CASSPITGTGDTYEQYV. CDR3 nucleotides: TGTGCCAGCTCACCCATTACCGGGACAGGGGATACCTACGAGCAGTACGTC.

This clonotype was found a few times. CDR3 protein: CASSLDISATNEKLFF. The DNA for the CDR3 is TGCGCCAGCAGCTTGGACATAAGTGCAACTAATGAAAAACTGTTTTTT. The chain couples TRBV5-1 to TRBJ1-4; D remains unclear. Deletions cut 0 bases from V and 0 bases from J, with 9 bases between. Per the germline V gene, CDR1 is SGHRS and CDR2 is YFSETQ. The CDR3 consists of 16 residues.

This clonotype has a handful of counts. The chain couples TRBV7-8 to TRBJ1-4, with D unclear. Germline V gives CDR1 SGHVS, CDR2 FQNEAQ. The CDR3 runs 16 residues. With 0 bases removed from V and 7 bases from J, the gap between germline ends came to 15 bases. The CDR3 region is CASSLARVLIGEKLFF. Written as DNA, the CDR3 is TGTGCCAGCAGCTTAGCCAGAGTCTTAATCGGTGAAAAACTGTTTTTT.

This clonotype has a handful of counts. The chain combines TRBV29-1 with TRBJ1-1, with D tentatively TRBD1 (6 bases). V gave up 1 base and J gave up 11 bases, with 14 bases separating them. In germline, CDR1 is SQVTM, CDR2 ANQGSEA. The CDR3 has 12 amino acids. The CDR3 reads CSVEARGAAAFF. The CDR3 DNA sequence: TGCAGCGTTGAAGCCCGGGGGGCGGCGGCTTTCTTT.

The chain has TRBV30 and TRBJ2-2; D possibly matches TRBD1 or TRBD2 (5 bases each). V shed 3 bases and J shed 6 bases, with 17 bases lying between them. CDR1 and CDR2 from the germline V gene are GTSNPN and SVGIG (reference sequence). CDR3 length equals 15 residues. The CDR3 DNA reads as TGTGCCTGGAGCCGGGGCAGTGCACGGGCCGGGGAGCTGTTTTTT. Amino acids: CAWSRGSARAGELFF.

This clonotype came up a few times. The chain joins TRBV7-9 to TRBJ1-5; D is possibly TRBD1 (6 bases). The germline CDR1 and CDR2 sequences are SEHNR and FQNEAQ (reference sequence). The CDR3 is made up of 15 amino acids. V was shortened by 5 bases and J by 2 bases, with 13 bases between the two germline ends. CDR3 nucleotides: TGTGCCAGCAGCCCAGGGGTATCTGGCAATCAGCCCCAGCATTTT. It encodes CASSPGVSGNQPQHF.

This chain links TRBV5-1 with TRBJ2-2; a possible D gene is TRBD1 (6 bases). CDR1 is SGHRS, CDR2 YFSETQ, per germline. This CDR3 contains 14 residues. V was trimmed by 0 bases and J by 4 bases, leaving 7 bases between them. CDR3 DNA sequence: TGCGCCAGCAGCTTGGACAGGGTCACCGGGGAGCTGTTTTTT. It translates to CASSLDRVTGELFF.

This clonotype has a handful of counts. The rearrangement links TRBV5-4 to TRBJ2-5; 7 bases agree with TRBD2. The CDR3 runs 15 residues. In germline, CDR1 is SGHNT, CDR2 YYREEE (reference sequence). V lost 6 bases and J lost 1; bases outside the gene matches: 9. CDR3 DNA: TGTGCCAGCAACCCCGAGCGGGGACTCCAAGAGACCCAGTACTTC. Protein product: CASNPERGLQETQYF.

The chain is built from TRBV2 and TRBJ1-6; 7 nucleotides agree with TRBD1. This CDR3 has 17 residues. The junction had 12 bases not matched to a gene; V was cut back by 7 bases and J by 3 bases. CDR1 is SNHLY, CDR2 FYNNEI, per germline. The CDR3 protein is CASTFRGNPVYNSPLHF. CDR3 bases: TGTGCCAGCACCTTCAGGGGGAACCCGGTCTATAATTCACCCCTCCACTTT.

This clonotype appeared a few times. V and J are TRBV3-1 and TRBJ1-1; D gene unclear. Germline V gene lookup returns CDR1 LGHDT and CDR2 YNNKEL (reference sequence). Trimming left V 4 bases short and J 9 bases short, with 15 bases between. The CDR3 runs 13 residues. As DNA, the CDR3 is TGTGCCAGCAGCCCCGACCCACTAAGGAAAGCTTTCTTT. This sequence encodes CASSPDPLRKAFF.

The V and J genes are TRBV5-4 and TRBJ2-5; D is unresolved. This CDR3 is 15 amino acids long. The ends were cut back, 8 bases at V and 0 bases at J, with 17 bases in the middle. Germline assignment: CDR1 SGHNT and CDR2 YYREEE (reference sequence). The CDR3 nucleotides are TGTGCCAGTACTGCCGGGCCCTTGTACCAAGAGACCCAGTACTTC. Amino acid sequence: CASTAGPLYQETQYF.

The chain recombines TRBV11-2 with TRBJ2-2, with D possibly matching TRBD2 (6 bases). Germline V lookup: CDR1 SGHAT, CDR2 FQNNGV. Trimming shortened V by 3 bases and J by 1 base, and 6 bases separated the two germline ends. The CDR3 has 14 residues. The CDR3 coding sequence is TGTGCCAGCAGCTTCGGGGGGAACACCGGGGAGCTGTTTTTT. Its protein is CASSFGGNTGELFF.

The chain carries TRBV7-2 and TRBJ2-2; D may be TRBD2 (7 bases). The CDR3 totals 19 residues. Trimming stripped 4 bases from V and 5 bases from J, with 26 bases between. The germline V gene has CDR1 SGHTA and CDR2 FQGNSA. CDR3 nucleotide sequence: TGTGCCAGCAGCTCCCGTAACTCGGGGGGCCTCGGAGGGACCGGGGAGCTGTTTTTT. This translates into CASSSRNSGGLGGTGELFF.

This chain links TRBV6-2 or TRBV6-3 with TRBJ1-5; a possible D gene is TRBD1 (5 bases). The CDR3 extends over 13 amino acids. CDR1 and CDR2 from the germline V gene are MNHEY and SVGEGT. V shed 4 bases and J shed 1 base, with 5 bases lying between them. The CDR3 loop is CASSWDSNQPQHF. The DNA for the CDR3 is TGTGCCAGCAGTTGGGACAGCAATCAGCCCCAGCATTTT.

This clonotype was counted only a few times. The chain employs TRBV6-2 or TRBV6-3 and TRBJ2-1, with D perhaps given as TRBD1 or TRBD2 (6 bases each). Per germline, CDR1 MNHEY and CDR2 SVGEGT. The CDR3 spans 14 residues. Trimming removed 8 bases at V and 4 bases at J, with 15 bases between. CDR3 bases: TGTGCCAGCCAAGGAGGGGGTTCGTACAATGAGCAGTTCTTC. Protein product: CASQGGGSYNEQFF.

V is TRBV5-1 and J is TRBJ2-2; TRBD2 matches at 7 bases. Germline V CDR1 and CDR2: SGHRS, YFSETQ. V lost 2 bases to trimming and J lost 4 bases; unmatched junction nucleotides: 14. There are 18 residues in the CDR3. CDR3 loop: CASSFLPSGGGGTGELFF. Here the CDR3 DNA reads TGCGCCAGCAGCTTTCTCCCATCGGGGGGAGGTGGCACCGGGGAGCTGTTTTTT.

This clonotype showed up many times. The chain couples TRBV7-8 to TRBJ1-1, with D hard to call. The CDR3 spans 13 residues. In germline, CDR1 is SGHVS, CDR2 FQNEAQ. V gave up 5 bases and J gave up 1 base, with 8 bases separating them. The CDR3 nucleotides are TGTGCCAGCAGCAGTTCGAGGAACACTGAAGCTTTCTTT. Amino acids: CASSSSRNTEAFF.

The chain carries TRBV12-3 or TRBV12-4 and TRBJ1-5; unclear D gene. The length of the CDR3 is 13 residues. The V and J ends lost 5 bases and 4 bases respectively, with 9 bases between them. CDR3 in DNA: TGTGCCAGCAGTCCAACGGAAAATCAGCCCCAGCATTTT. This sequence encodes CASSPTENQPQHF.

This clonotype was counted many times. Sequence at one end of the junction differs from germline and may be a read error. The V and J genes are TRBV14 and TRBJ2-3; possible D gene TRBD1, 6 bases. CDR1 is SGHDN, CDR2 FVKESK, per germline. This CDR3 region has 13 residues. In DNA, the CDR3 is TGCGCCAGCAGTCTACAGGGCGCAGATACGCAGTATTTT. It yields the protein CASSLQGADTQYF.